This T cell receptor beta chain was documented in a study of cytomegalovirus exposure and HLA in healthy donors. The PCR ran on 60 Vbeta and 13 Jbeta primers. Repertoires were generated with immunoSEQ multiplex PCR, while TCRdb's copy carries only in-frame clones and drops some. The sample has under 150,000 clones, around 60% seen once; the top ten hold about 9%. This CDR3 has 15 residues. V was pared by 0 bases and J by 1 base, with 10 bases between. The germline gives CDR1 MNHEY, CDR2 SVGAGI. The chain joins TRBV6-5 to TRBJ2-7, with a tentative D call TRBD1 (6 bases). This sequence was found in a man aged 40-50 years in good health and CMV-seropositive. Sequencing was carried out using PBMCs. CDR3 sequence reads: CASSYSQGRSYEQYF. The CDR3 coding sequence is TGTGCCAGCAGTTACTCGCAGGGGAGATCCTACGAGCAGTACTTC.